This entry lists 30 T cell receptor beta chains sequenced from one sample in a study of control samples from healthy donors and cancer patients. Repertoires were generated with immunoSEQ multiplex PCR, while TCRdb's copy carries only in-frame clones and drops some. The sample consists of about 69,000 clones, about four fifths of them appearing once. Sequencing was carried out using PBMCs. The origin of the receptors is a woman aged 50 to 65 with lung cancer.

This rearrangement joins TRBV6-2 or TRBV6-3 to TRBJ2-2, with D possibly matching TRBD2 (5 bases). The CDR3 extends over 14 amino acids. Germline V lookup: CDR1 MNHEY, CDR2 SVGEGT. Trimming removed 2 bases at V and 4 bases at J, with 8 bases between. The CDR3 DNA reads as TGTGCCAGCAGTTACGAGGGTTTCACCGGGGAGCTGTTTTTT. Residues: CASSYEGFTGELFF.

This chain uses TRBV15 with TRBJ2-3, with 9 bases matching TRBD2. Trimming cost V 3 bases and J 0 bases; bases outside gene matches: 16. Germline-derived CDR1 and CDR2 are LNHNV and YYDKDF (reference sequence). The CDR3 spans 20 residues. This chain's CDR3 is CATSSPSLVAGDSSTDTQYF. In DNA, the CDR3 is TGTGCCACCAGCAGCCCCTCGTTAGTAGCGGGGGATTCTAGCACAGATACGCAGTATTTT. The full variable domain, its missing parts supplied by reference TRBV15 and TRBJ2-3, is DAMVIQNPRYQVTQFGKPVTLSCSQTLNHNVMYWYQQKSSQAPKLLFHYYDKDFNNEADTPDNFQSRRPNTSFCFLDIRSPGLGDTAMYLCATSSPSLVAGDSSTDTQYFGPGTRLTVL.

The chain combines TRBV4-3 with TRBJ2-3; D is possibly TRBD1 (5 bases). Per germline, CDR1 LGHNA and CDR2 YSLEER. V was clipped by 2 bases and J by 8 bases, with 11 bases between them. CDR3 length equals 13 residues. CDR3 region: CASSQKLQGTQYF. The CDR3 bases are TGCGCCAGCAGCCAAAAGCTCCAGGGTACGCAGTATTTT.

This CDR3 reads CASSARDRRYGYTF. In nucleotides, the CDR3 is TGTGCCAGCAGCGCCAGGGACAGGAGATATGGCTACACCTTC. V usage is TRBV9 and J usage is TRBJ1-2; TRBD1 matches at 8 bases. The trim removed 3 bases at V and 5 bases at J, leaving 6 bases unmatched. Per the germline V gene, CDR1 is SGDLS and CDR2 is YYNGEE. This CDR3 is 14 amino acids long.

CDR3 nucleotide sequence: TGTGCCAGCACCCCTCGGACCGGGAATGGCTACACCTTC. Its translation: CASTPRTGNGYTF. V and J are TRBV6-2 or TRBV6-3 and TRBJ1-2; D gene unclear. From germline, CDR1 is MNHEY and CDR2 SVGEGT. V was pared by 7 bases and J by 6 bases, with 15 bases between. This CDR3 contains 13 residues.

In the case of this clone: The sample has other DNA sequences that encode this CDR3 too. This sequence joins TRBV4-3 and TRBJ1-2; perhaps TRBD1 as D (5 bases). CDR1 and CDR2 (germline): LGHNA, YSLEER. This CDR3 contains 14 residues. The V gene lost 0 bases and the J gene lost 6 bases, with 11 bases spanning the gap. Here the CDR3 DNA reads TGCGCCAGCAGCCAAGACCGACGAGGGGATGGCTACACCTTC. Translated: CASSQDRRGDGYTF.

The V gene is TRBV24-1, the J gene TRBJ2-3, with D maybe TRBD1 (6 bases). V was shortened by 3 bases and J by 2 bases, with 14 bases between the two germline ends. Germline V lookup: CDR1 KGHDR, CDR2 SFDVKD. The length of the CDR3 is 16 residues. The CDR3 DNA sequence: TGTGCCACCAGTGATACCGGGACATACCTCACAGATACGCAGTATTTT. This translates into CATSDTGTYLTDTQYF.

The gene calls are TRBV24-1 and TRBJ1-1; the D gene is possibly TRBD1 (5 bases). V lost 6 bases, J lost 5 bases, and 15 bases lay in between. The CDR3 is made up of 14 amino acids. CDR1 is KGHDR and CDR2 is SFDVKD in the germline V gene. CDR3 nucleotide sequence: TGTGCCACCAGTACGGGGCCGGAGGGAACTGAAGCTTTCTTT. This sequence encodes CATSTGPEGTEAFF.

This clone was recorded once. This chain joins TRBV6-5 and TRBJ1-2, with TRBD1 matching 7 bases. The germline V gene encodes CDR1 MNHEY and CDR2 SVGAGI. This CDR3 is built from 15 residues. The V gene end was trimmed by 6 bases and the J gene end by 4 bases; junction bases not matched to a gene: 11. The CDR3 protein is CASSQTGAGGYGYTF. As DNA, the CDR3 is TGTGCCAGCAGCCAAACAGGGGCCGGGGGCTATGGCTACACCTTC.

J is TRBJ1-5 and V is TRBV20-1; 8 positions agree with TRBD1. The CDR3 is 14 residues long. Germline CDR1 DFQATT, CDR2 SNEGSKA (reference sequence). V lost 3 bases to trimming and J lost 6 bases; unmatched junction nucleotides: 7. CDR3: CSASSGGAGQPQHF. CDR3 nucleotides: TGCAGTGCTAGTTCAGGGGGCGCGGGTCAGCCCCAGCATTTT.

V usage is TRBV7-9 and J usage is TRBJ2-7, with D perhaps given as TRBD1 or TRBD2 (5 bases each). CDR1 and CDR2 from the germline V gene are SEHNR and FQNEAQ (reference sequence). Trimming pared 1 base from V and 2 bases from J, leaving 9 bases between. This CDR3 is 14 amino acids long. CDR3 in DNA: TGTGCCAGCAGCTTAGAAGGGGACGCCTACGAGCAGTACTTC. Amino acid sequence: CASSLEGDAYEQYF.

The chain uses TRBV3-1 (or the pseudogene TRBV3-2) and TRBJ1-1, with D possibly TRBD1 on 5 matching bases. Germline V gene data show CDR1 as LGHDT and CDR2 as YNNKEL (reference sequence). The CDR3 extends over 14 amino acids. Trimming removed 1 base at V and 5 bases at J, with 11 bases between. The CDR3 nucleotides read TGTGCCAGCAGCCAAGGCCAAAAGGGGACTGAAGCTTTCTTT. Its protein is CASSQGQKGTEAFF.

The chain has TRBV14 and TRBJ1-1, with 8 bases that match TRBD1. V lost 5 bases and J lost 5; bases outside the gene matches: 4. Germline V gives CDR1 SGHDN, CDR2 FVKESK. There are 13 residues in the CDR3. Written as DNA, the CDR3 is TGTGCCAGCAGCAGACAGGGGAGGACTGAAGCTTTCTTT. Amino acid sequence: CASSRQGRTEAFF.

This clone was detected only once. The chain recombines TRBV15 with TRBJ1-1; no clear D. The V end lost 0 bases, the J end lost 8 bases, and 22 bases lay between the germline ends. The CDR3 runs 17 residues. Germline V CDR1 and CDR2: LNHNV, YYDKDF (reference sequence). In DNA, the CDR3 is TGTGCCACCAGCAGAGATCGACGTACCCCCATAGGCTTAGAAGCTTTCTTT. Translating it yields CATSRDRRTPIGLEAFF.

The V call is TRBV7-2, the J call TRBJ1-6; 7 positions agree with TRBD1. The CDR3 is 16 amino acids. V lost 5 bases to trimming and J lost 7 bases; unmatched junction nucleotides: 11. CDR1 is SGHTA and CDR2 is FQGNSA in the germline V gene. The CDR3: CASSLQTGVINSPLHF. In DNA, the CDR3 is TGTGCCAGCAGCCTACAAACAGGGGTCATAAATTCACCCCTCCACTTT.

This chain connects TRBV14 to TRBJ1-2, with TRBD1 matching over 10 bases. This CDR3 spans 15 amino acids. CDR1 SGHDN and CDR2 FVKESK come from the germline V gene. V dropped 4 bases and J dropped 3; count of bases not matched to a gene: 5. This CDR3 reads CASSLDRGPYYGYTF. DNA of the CDR3: TGTGCCAGCAGCCTCGACAGGGGGCCGTACTATGGCTACACCTTC.

The chain links TRBV7-9 to TRBJ2-3; 9 positions match TRBD1. The CDR3 sequence is 13 residues long. The V gene end was trimmed by 6 bases and the J gene end by 5 bases; junction bases not matched to a gene: 3. CDR1 is SEHNR and CDR2 is FQNEAQ in the germline V gene (reference sequence). The CDR3 bases are TGTGCCAGCAGGTCGACAGGGGGAGATACGCAGTATTTT. This gives the protein CASRSTGGDTQYF.

The CDR3 nucleotides read TGTGCCAGCAGCGTAGACGAGGGGTGGAATCAGCCCCAGCATTTT. Protein: CASSVDEGWNQPQHF. The chain couples TRBV9 to TRBJ1-5; tentatively, D is TRBD1 (5 bases). Looked up from germline, CDR1 is SGDLS and CDR2 is YYNGEE. The CDR3 runs to 15 residues. The ends were cut back, 0 bases at V and 4 bases at J, with 11 bases in the middle.

The chain joins TRBV7-2 to TRBJ2-3; D gene ambiguous. CDR3 length equals 14 residues. The ends were cut back, 3 bases at V and 4 bases at J, with 11 bases in the middle. Germline CDR1 is SGHTA and CDR2 is FQGNSA. The CDR3 bases are TGTGCCAGCAGCTTCGCGCAGCCCTCAGATACGCAGTATTTT. Protein product: CASSFAQPSDTQYF.

The chain joins TRBV14 to TRBJ1-2; TRBD1 is a possible D gene (6 bases). Germline CDR1 is SGHDN and CDR2 is FVKESK. The length of the CDR3 is 13 residues. V lost 4 bases and J lost 3, with 9 bases in between. CDR3 nucleotide sequence: TGTGCCAGCAGCCCGGACAGCTACTATGGCTACACCTTC. It translates to CASSPDSYYGYTF.

This rearrangement joins TRBV5-1 to TRBJ1-2; D unclear. Germline-derived CDR1 and CDR2 are SGHRS and YFSETQ. The CDR3 has 14 amino acids. V dropped 0 bases and J dropped 5 bases, with 11 bases sitting between them. DNA for the CDR3: TGCGCCAGCAGCTTGGAGCCGTCCTCGTATGGCTACACCTTC. Translation gives CASSLEPSSYGYTF.

This chain connects TRBV30 to TRBJ1-1; perhaps TRBD1 as D (5 bases). Germline CDR1 is GTSNPN and CDR2 is SVGIG (reference sequence). V lost 2 bases to trimming and J lost 0 bases, with 13 bases between them. The CDR3 is 15 amino acids. CDR3: CAWSPLGRMNTEAFF. The CDR3 DNA sequence: TGTGCCTGGAGTCCACTGGGACGGATGAACACTGAAGCTTTCTTT.

V and J are TRBV5-1 and TRBJ1-1; 10 nucleotides line up with TRBD1. Trimming removed 1 base from V and 4 bases from J; junction bases left unmatched: 13. The CDR3 sequence is 18 residues long. Germline V gives CDR1 SGHRS, CDR2 YFSETQ. The CDR3 region has the DNA TGCGCCAGCAGCTTGATGATCGGGACAGGGGAGGTAATCACTGAAGCTTTCTTT. Its translation is CASSLMIGTGEVITEAFF.

The genes are TRBV7-9 and TRBJ1-5; no reliable D call. The V and J ends lost 5 bases and 9 bases respectively, with 11 bases between them. This CDR3 has 12 amino acids. CDR1 SEHNR and CDR2 FQNEAQ come from the germline V gene (reference sequence). The CDR3 region is CASSLSQGPQHF. The CDR3 DNA sequence: TGTGCCAGCAGCCTGTCCCAAGGGCCCCAGCATTTT.

This clone has a handful of counts. Written as DNA, the CDR3 is TGTGCCAGCAGTTTAAGCAGGGAGCGGGAGCAGTACTTC. It encodes CASSLSREREQYF. V and J are TRBV12-3 or TRBV12-4 and TRBJ2-7; the D call may be TRBD1 or TRBD2 (5 bases each). With 2 bases removed from V and 7 bases from J, the gap between germline ends came to 12 bases. The CDR3 has 13 amino acids.

The chain recombines TRBV6-2 or TRBV6-3 with TRBJ2-2; D uncertain. The CDR3 consists of 15 residues. Germline V lookup: CDR1 MNHEY, CDR2 SVGEGT. Deletions cut 2 bases from V and 0 bases from J, with 7 bases between. This chain's CDR3 is CASSYERTNTGELFF. Here the CDR3 DNA reads TGTGCCAGCAGTTACGAACGGACGAACACCGGGGAGCTGTTTTTT.

V is TRBV5-4 and J is TRBJ1-6; 8 nucleotides agree with TRBD1. From germline, CDR1 is SGHNT and CDR2 YYREEE (reference sequence). V trimming: 3 bases; J trimming: 8 bases; junction bases outside the gene matches: 10. This CDR3 spans 16 amino acids. The CDR3 here is CASSSGQGHFYSPLHF. The CDR3 DNA sequence: TGTGCCAGCAGCTCAGGACAGGGCCACTTTTATTCACCCCTCCACTTT.

The rearrangement joins TRBV7-2 to TRBJ1-2; TRBD1 matches at 7 bases. CDR1 is SGHTA and CDR2 is FQGNSA in the germline V gene. The CDR3 has 13 amino acids. V shed 6 bases, J shed 4 bases, and the junction held 5 bases outside the gene matches. The CDR3 DNA follows: TGTGCCAGCAGTTCGGACAGGACCTATGGCTACACCTTC. Amino acids: CASSSDRTYGYTF.

This clone was seen once. The chain is built from TRBV12-3 or TRBV12-4 and TRBJ1-1; TRBD1 agrees at 8 bases. V lost 7 bases, J lost 6 bases, and 7 bases stayed unmatched. The CDR3 has 13 amino acids. CDR3 DNA: TGTGCCAGCATTTGGGGACAGGAAGCTGAAGCTTTCTTT. Translation gives CASIWGQEAEAFF.

The chain combines TRBV7-2 with TRBJ1-2, with a weak D call TRBD1 (6 bases). The CDR3 is 14 residues long. With 2 bases removed from V and 6 bases from J, the gap between germline ends came to 13 bases. The V gene's germline CDR1 is SGHTA and CDR2 FQGNSA. The CDR3 bases are TGTGCCAGCAGCTTATTCCGGACAGATGATGGCTACACCTTC. Amino acids: CASSLFRTDDGYTF.